Presented here are 5 T cell receptor beta chains from one specimen sequenced in a study of cytomegalovirus exposure and HLA in healthy donors. PCR used 60 Vbeta primers and 13 Jbeta primers. Generated by immunoSEQ multiplex PCR, the TCRdb table keeps only in-frame clones and is missing some. The sample yields about 210,000 clones, about 75% seen once. The sequenced sample consisted of PBMCs. Receptors were obtained from a male donor in good health and CMV-seronegative.

This chain uses TRBV11-1 with TRBJ2-1, with 14 bases fitting TRBD2. From germline, CDR1 is SGHAT and CDR2 FQDESV (reference sequence). J lost 8 bases, V lost 5 bases, and 11 bases had no gene match. The CDR3 has 17 residues. CDR3 nucleotides: TGTGCCAGCAGCGCCGGACTAGCGGGGGGCAAAGGGGATGAGCAGTTCTTC. Amino acid sequence: CASSAGLAGGKGDEQFF.

The chain employs TRBV30 and TRBJ1-5; no clear D. Between the trimmed V and J ends, which lost 1 base and 7 bases, there was a span of 11 bases. CDR1 GTSNPN and CDR2 SVGIG come from the germline V gene (reference sequence). The CDR3 length is 13 residues. The CDR3 nucleotides are TGTGCCTGGAGTGACAGTTACGAACAGCCCCAGCATTTT. Its protein is CAWSDSYEQPQHF.

This clone was recorded only once. This chain joins TRBV30 and TRBJ1-2; D possibly corresponds to TRBD1 (6 bases). Germline V gene lookup returns CDR1 GTSNPN and CDR2 SVGIG (reference sequence). This CDR3 has 13 residues. Trimming cost V 3 bases and J 4 bases, with 12 bases left between them. CDR3 in amino acids: CAWSAGEFYGYTF. As DNA, the CDR3 is TGTGCCTGGAGCGCAGGGGAGTTCTATGGCTACACCTTC. Variable domain in full (rest from reference TRBV30 and TRBJ1-2): SQTIHQWPATLVQPVGSPLSLECTVEGTSNPNLYWYRQAAGRGLQLLFYSVGIGQISSEVPQNLSASRPQDRQFILSSKKLLLSDSGFYLCAWSAGEFYGYTFGSGTRLTVV.

The chain is built from TRBV14 and TRBJ2-3, with a tentative D call TRBD1 (6 bases). V lost 0 bases to trimming and J lost 3 bases, with 16 bases between them. Germline assignment: CDR1 SGHDN and CDR2 FVKESK. The CDR3 has 17 amino acids. This chain's CDR3 is CASSQDGGLGATDTQYF. CDR3 nucleotides: TGTGCCAGCAGCCAAGATGGTGGTCTGGGGGCGACAGATACGCAGTATTTT.

This clone occurred once. The chain carries TRBV7-9 and TRBJ2-1, with D perhaps TRBD2 (7 bases). The CDR3 contains 15 residues. With 5 bases removed from V and 6 bases from J, the gap between germline ends came to 17 bases. Germline V gene sequence: CDR1 SEHNR, CDR2 FQNEAQ (reference sequence). This CDR3 reads CASSPGQRGGNEQFF. CDR3 bases: TGTGCCAGCAGCCCTGGGCAGAGGGGGGGCAATGAGCAGTTCTTC.